This T cell receptor beta chain was documented in a study of neurological immune-mediated disorders. Synthesis of cDNA was carried out by template-switch 5'RACE. The reaction used 10-nucleotide random UMIs. One entry per CDR3 protein, called by TCRdb with MiXCR from the 5' RACE reads. The sample has more than 75,000 distinct CDR3 sequences; under 4.5% are singletons. Per the germline V gene, CDR1 is MDHEN and CDR2 is SYDVKM. The CDR3 covers 16 residues. V lost 2 bases to trimming and J lost 7 bases; unmatched junction nucleotides: 8. This clonotype was seen many times. Its antigen is still unknown. Specified time point: longitudinal time-point 3. Preparation of the unsorted libraries drew on 2 million PBMCs stored at -80 C. General study results and limits: HTLV-1-associated myelopathy had the most TCR clonal expansion, and multiple sclerosis had the least, less than healthy controls.

This clonotype was obtained from a woman aged 55-69 years with multiple sclerosis. The chain is built from TRBV28 and TRBJ1-6; 7 positions agree with TRBD1. Sequenced sample: PBMCs. This CDR3 is CASSLTTGSKNSPLHF. The CDR3 DNA reads as TGTGCCAGCAGTTTAACGACAGGGAGTAAAAATTCACCCCTCCACTTT.